The 17 T cell receptor beta chains given below trace back to one sample, sequenced in a study of T cell responses to AZD1222 COVID-19 vaccine. Assay: immunoSEQ multiplex PCR; the TCRdb copy retains only in-frame clones and omits some. The profile shows approximately 100,000 clones, around 90% of them singletons. Here the sequenced sample was peripheral blood, taken on day 0 of AZD1222 vaccination. All receptors come from an adult in good health.

This sequence joins TRBV3-1 (or the pseudogene TRBV3-2) and TRBJ2-7, with D unresolved. CDR1 is LGHDT and CDR2 is YNNKEL in the germline V gene (reference sequence). The CDR3 covers 14 residues. V lost 4 bases, J lost 0 bases, and 10 bases lay in between. CDR3 loop: CASSRAPDSYEQYF. For the CDR3, the DNA is TGTGCCAGCAGCCGGGCCCCGGACTCCTACGAGCAGTACTTC.

The chain links TRBV5-1 to TRBJ2-1; possible D gene TRBD1, 5 bases. Germline V gene data show CDR1 as SGHRS and CDR2 as YFSETQ. The CDR3 is made up of 15 amino acids. Trimming pared 3 bases from V and 4 bases from J, leaving 14 bases between. CDR3 in amino acids: CASSSRVPSYNEQFF. DNA of the CDR3: TGCGCCAGCAGCTCCAGGGTTCCGAGTTACAATGAGCAGTTCTTC.

The chain joins TRBV9 to TRBJ1-2; 8 nucleotides align to TRBD1. This CDR3 has 14 amino acids. Germline CDR1 and CDR2: SGDLS and YYNGEE. The V segment lost 5 bases and the J segment 8 bases; nucleotides outside the gene matches: 11. The CDR3 DNA is TGTGCCAGCAGGGGACAGGAGGGGGCGCGGGGCTACACCTTC. It translates to CASRGQEGARGYTF.

CDR3 sequence: CASSLDGQGLDYGYTF. CDR3 sequence (DNA): TGCGCCAGCAGCTTGGACGGACAGGGTTTGGACTATGGCTACACCTTC. The V and J genes are TRBV5-1 and TRBJ1-2; 8 bases line up with TRBD1. V was pared by 0 bases and J by 3 bases, with 7 bases of the junction left unmatched. Looked up from germline, CDR1 is SGHRS and CDR2 is YFSETQ. The CDR3 contains 16 residues. The variable domain in full, with the rest retrieved from reference TRBV5-1 and TRBJ1-2, is KAGVTQTPRYLIKTRGQQVTLSCSPISGHRSVSWYQQTPGQGLQFLFEYFSETQRNKGNFPGRFSGRQFSNSRSEMNVSTLELGDSALYLCASSLDGQGLDYGYTFGSGTRLTVV.

Only one count was recorded for this clone. This sequence joins TRBV9 and TRBJ2-7; possible D gene TRBD1, 6 bases. Germline CDR1 SGDLS, CDR2 YYNGEE. Deletions cut 3 bases from V and 2 bases from J, with 12 bases between. The CDR3 is 14 amino acids. CDR3 coding DNA: TGTGCCAGCAGCGCCTGGGACACCACCTACGAGCAGTACTTC. This gives the protein CASSAWDTTYEQYF.

The V call is TRBV18, the J call TRBJ2-2, with a possible D match to TRBD1 (5 bases). The CDR3 contains 16 residues. V lost 2 bases and J 3 bases, leaving 13 bases between the germline ends. Germline loops: CDR1 KGHSH, CDR2 LQKENI. CDR3 sequence: CASSPMAGRDTGELFF. The CDR3 bases are TGTGCCAGCTCACCAATGGCAGGGCGCGACACCGGGGAGCTGTTTTTT.

The chain combines TRBV18 with TRBJ2-5; D is ambiguous. Germline CDR1 and CDR2: KGHSH and LQKENI. Trimming shortened V by 5 bases and J by 1 base, and 2 bases separated the two germline ends. The CDR3 sequence is 11 residues long. The DNA of the CDR3 is TGTGCCAGCTCATCCCAAGAGACCCAGTACTTC. This gives the protein CASSSQETQYF.

V is TRBV5-6 and J is TRBJ2-1; D gene uncertain. There are 13 residues in the CDR3. The germline gives CDR1 SGHDT, CDR2 YYEEEE. Trimming took off 4 bases at V and 9 bases at J, with 14 bases between the two ends. CDR3 region: CASSRTGAFEQFF. The CDR3 nucleotides are TGTGCCAGCAGCCGGACCGGAGCATTTGAGCAGTTCTTC.

Remarks on this clone: Within the sample, other DNA sequences also encode this same CDR3. This chain uses TRBV5-6 with TRBJ2-2; D is possibly TRBD1 (5 bases). The CDR3 sequence is 15 residues long. Germline V lookup: CDR1 SGHDT, CDR2 YYEEEE. V lost 0 bases and J 1 base, leaving 7 bases between the germline ends. For the CDR3, the DNA is TGTGCCAGCAGCTTGGGGGGCCTGAACACCGGGGAGCTGTTTTTT. It codes for CASSLGGLNTGELFF.

V and J are TRBV28 and TRBJ1-5; D uncertain. Germline V gives CDR1 MDHEN, CDR2 SYDVKM. Trimming removed 6 bases from V and 7 bases from J, with 19 bases in between. The CDR3 is 15 amino acids. The chain's CDR3 is CASSWAFDEVQPQHF. The CDR3 DNA reads as TGTGCCAGCAGCTGGGCCTTCGACGAGGTGCAGCCCCAGCATTTT.

This sequence joins TRBV5-1 and TRBJ1-2; no reliable D call. The CDR3 extends over 14 amino acids. The V end lost 4 bases, the J end lost 5 bases, and 15 bases lay between the germline ends. Per germline, CDR1 SGHRS and CDR2 YFSETQ. The CDR3 DNA reads TGCGCCAGCAGCCGGGAGGGTACGGGATATGGCTACACCTTC. Translated: CASSREGTGYGYTF.

The rearrangement links TRBV29-1 to TRBJ2-1; 7 bases align to TRBD2. The CDR3 spans 19 residues. The junction had 14 bases not matched to a gene; V was cut back by 0 bases and J by 0 bases. The germline V gene has CDR1 SQVTM and CDR2 ANQGSEA. CDR3 nucleotide sequence: TGCAGCGTTGAAGAGAGGGAGGGACTGGACCCCCTCTCCTACAATGAGCAGTTCTTC. Translating gives CSVEEREGLDPLSYNEQFF.

The chain carries TRBV5-1 and TRBJ2-7; D is ambiguous. The CDR3 is 15 residues long. Trimming removed 5 bases at V and 0 bases at J, with 15 bases between. The germline V gene has CDR1 SGHRS and CDR2 YFSETQ. Here the CDR3 DNA reads TGCGCCAGCAGGGACCAAACTGGAAGCTCCTACGAGCAGTACTTC. It is translated as CASRDQTGSSYEQYF. Using reference TRBV5-1 and TRBJ2-7 for the parts outside the CDR3, the full variable domain is KAGVTQTPRYLIKTRGQQVTLSCSPISGHRSVSWYQQTPGQGLQFLFEYFSETQRNKGNFPGRFSGRQFSNSRSEMNVSTLELGDSALYLCASRDQTGSSYEQYFGPGTRLTVT.

The rearrangement uses TRBV7-6 and TRBJ1-1, with D unclear. Per germline, CDR1 SGHVS and CDR2 FNYEAQ. V lost 2 bases and J lost 7, with 5 bases in between. CDR3 length equals 11 residues. The CDR3 nucleotides are TGTGCCAGCAGCTTATGGGTTGAAGCTTTCTTT. Translated, it gives CASSLWVEAFF.

This clone came up once. CDR3 nucleotides: TGTGCCAGCAGTTTTGCGGGAGGGGACGGGGAGCTGTTTTTT. This codes for CASSFAGGDGELFF. The chain employs TRBV27 and TRBJ2-2; 9 bases map to TRBD2. Germline values: CDR1 MNHEY, CDR2 SMNVEV (reference sequence). V shed 3 bases, J shed 7 bases, and the junction held 3 bases outside the gene matches. The CDR3 spans 14 residues.

The J gene is TRBJ1-5, the V gene TRBV2; D may be TRBD1 (6 bases). Germline V gene sequence: CDR1 SNHLY, CDR2 FYNNEI. This CDR3 spans 12 amino acids. V lost 5 bases and J 7 bases, leaving 9 bases between the germline ends. DNA of the CDR3: TGTGCCAGCAGTAGACAGGAGCAGCCCCAGCATTTT. Translating gives CASSRQEQPQHF.

In its sample, this clone was seen once. J is TRBJ1-2 and V is TRBV5-1, with D unresolved. CDR1 is SGHRS and CDR2 is YFSETQ in the germline V gene. There are 14 residues in the CDR3. V lost 0 bases and J 3 bases, leaving 9 bases between the germline ends. The CDR3 region is CASSLADGDYGYTF. CDR3 sequence (DNA): TGCGCCAGCAGCTTGGCGGACGGGGACTATGGCTACACCTTC.